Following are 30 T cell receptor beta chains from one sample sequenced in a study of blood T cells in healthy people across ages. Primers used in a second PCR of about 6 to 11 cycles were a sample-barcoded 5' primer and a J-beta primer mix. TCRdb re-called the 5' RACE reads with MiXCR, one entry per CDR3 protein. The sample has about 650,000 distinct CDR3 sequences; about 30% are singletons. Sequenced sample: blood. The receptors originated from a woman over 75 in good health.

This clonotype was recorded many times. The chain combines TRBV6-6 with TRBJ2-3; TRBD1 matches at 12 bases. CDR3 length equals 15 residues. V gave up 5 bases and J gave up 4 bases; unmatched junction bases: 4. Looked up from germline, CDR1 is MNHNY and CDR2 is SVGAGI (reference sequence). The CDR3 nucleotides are TGTGCCAGCAGTACCGGGACAGGGGGCCCAGATACGCAGTATTTT. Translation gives CASSTGTGGPDTQYF.

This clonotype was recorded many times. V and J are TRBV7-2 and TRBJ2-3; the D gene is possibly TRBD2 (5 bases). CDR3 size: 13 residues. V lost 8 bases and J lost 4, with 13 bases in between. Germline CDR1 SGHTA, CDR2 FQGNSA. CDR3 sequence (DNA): TGTGCCAGCGCAACTAGTCCCCCAGATACGCAGTATTTT. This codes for CASATSPPDTQYF.

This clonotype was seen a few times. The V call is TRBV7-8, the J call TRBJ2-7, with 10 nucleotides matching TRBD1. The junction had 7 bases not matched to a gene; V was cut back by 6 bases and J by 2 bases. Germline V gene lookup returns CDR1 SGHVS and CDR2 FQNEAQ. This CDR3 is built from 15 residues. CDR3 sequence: CASRLTGTGAYEQYF. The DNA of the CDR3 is TGTGCCAGCAGGTTAACCGGGACAGGGGCCTACGAGCAGTACTTC.

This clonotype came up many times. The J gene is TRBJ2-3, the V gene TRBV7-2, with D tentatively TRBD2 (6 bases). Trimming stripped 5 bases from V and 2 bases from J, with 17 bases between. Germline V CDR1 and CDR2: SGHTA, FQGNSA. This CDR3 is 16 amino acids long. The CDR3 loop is CASSPPGGALTDTQYF. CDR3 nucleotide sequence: TGTGCCAGCAGCCCCCCCGGCGGGGCCCTCACAGATACGCAGTATTTT.

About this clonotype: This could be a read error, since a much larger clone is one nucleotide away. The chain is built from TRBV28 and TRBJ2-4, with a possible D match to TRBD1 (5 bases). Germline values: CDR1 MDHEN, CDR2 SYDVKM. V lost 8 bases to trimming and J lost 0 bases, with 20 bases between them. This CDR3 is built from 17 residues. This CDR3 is CASGSSTATLAKNIQYF. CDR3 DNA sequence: TGTGCCAGCGGTTCCTCGACAGCCACCCTAGCCAAAAACATTCAGTACTTC.

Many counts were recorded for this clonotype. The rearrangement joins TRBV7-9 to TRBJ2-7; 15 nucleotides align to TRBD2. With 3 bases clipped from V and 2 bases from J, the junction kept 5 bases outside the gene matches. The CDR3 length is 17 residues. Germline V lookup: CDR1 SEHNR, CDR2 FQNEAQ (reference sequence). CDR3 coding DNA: TGTGCCAGCAGCTTGGGACTAGCGGGGGGTACCACCTACGAGCAGTACTTC. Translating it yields CASSLGLAGGTTYEQYF.

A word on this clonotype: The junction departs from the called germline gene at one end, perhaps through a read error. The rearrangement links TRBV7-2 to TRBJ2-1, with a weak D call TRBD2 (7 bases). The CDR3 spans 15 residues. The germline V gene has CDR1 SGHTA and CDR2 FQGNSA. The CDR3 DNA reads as TGTGCCAGCAGCTTTGGCGGGGGCTCCTACAATAAGCAGTTCTTC. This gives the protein CASSFGGGSYNKQFF.

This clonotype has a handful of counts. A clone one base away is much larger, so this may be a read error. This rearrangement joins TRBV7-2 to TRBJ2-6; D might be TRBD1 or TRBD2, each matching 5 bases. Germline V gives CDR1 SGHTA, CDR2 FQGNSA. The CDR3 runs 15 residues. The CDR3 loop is CASSPWRSGANVRTF. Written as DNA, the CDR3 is TGTGCCAGCAGCCCGTGGAGGTCTGGGGCCAACGTCCGGACTTTC.

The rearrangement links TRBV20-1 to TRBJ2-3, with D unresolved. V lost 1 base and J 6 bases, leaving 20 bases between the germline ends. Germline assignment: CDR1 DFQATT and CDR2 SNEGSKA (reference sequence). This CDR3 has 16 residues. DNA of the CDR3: TGCAGTGCTAGAGGCCCCACCCGCGGTCGTATGGATACGCAGTATTTT. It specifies CSARGPTRGRMDTQYF.

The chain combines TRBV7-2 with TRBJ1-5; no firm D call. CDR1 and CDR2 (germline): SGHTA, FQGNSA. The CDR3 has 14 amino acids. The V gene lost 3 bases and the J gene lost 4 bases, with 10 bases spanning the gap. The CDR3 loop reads CASSFGQNNQPQHF. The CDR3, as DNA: TGTGCCAGCAGCTTTGGGCAGAATAATCAGCCCCAGCATTTT.

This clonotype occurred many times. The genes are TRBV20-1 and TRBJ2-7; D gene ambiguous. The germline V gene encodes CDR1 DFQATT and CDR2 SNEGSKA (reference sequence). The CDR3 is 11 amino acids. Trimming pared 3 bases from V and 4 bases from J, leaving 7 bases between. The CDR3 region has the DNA TGCAGTGCTAGTCCGGAGTACGAGCAGTACTTC. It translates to CSASPEYEQYF.

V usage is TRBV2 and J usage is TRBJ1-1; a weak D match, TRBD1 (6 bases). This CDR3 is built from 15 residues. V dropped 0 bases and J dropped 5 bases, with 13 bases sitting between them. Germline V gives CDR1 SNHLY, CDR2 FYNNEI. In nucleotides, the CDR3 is TGTGCCAGCAGTGAAGCGCCGGGGGCATGGACTGAAGCTTTCTTT. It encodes CASSEAPGAWTEAFF.

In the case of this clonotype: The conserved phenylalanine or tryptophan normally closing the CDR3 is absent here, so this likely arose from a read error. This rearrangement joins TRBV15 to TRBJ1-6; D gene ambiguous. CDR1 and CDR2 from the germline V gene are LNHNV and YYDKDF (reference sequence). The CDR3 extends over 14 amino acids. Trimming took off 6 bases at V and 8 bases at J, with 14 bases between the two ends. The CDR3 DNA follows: TGTGCCACCAGTCCCCCCCGACTGGATTCACCCCTCCACTGT. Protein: CATSPPRLDSPLHC.

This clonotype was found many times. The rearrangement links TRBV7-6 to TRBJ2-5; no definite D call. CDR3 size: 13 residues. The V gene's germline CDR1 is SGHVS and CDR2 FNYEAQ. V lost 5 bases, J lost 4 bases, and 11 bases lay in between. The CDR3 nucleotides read TGTGCCAGCAGCCGACTTATTGCAGAGACCCAGTACTTC. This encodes CASSRLIAETQYF.

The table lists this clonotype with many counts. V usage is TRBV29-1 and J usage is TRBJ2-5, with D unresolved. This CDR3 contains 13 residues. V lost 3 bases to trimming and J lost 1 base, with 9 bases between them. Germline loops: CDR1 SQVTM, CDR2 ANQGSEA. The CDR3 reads CSVDVGFQETQYF. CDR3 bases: TGCAGCGTTGACGTGGGCTTCCAAGAGACCCAGTACTTC.

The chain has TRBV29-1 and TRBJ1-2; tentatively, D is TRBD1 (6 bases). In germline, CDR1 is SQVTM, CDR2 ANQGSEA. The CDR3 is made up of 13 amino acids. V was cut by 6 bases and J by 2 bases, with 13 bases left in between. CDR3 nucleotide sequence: TGCAGCGTCGAGCGGGACAAGAACTATGGCTACACCTTC. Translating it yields CSVERDKNYGYTF.

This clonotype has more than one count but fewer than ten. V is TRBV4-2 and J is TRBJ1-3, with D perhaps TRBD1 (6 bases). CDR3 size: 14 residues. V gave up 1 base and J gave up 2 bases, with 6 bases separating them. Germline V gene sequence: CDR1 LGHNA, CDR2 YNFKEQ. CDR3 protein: CASSQGQAGNTIYF. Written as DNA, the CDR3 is TGTGCCAGCAGCCAAGGACAGGCTGGAAACACCATATATTTT.

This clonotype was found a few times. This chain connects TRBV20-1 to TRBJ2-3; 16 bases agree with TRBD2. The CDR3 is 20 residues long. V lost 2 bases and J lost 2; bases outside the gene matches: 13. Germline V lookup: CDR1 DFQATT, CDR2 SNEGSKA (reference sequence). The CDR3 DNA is TGCAGTGCTAGACAAACCGGGACTAGCGGGGGGGTCTCCCTCACAGATACGCAGTATTTT. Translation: CSARQTGTSGGVSLTDTQYF.

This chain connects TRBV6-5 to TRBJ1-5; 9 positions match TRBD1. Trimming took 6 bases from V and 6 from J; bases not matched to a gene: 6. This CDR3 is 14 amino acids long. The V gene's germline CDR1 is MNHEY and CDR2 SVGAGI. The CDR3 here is CASSSGQGLQPQHF. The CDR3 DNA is TGTGCCAGCAGCTCGGGACAGGGACTTCAGCCCCAGCATTTT.

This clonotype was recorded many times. The CDR3 DNA sequence: TGCAGCGTTGAATGGGAGGTCCCGAGGGGGACCCAGTACTTC. Protein sequence: CSVEWEVPRGTQYF. The V gene is TRBV29-1, the J gene TRBJ2-5, with a tentative D call TRBD2 (6 bases). The CDR3 sequence is 14 residues long. Looked up from germline, CDR1 is SQVTM and CDR2 is ANQGSEA. With 2 bases removed from V and 7 bases from J, the gap between germline ends came to 17 bases.

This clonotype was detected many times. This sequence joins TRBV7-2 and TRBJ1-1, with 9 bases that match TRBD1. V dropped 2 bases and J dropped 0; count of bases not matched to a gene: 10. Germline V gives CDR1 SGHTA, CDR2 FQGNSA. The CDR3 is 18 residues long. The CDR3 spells CASSLRGGTGSLNTEAFF. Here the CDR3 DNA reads TGTGCCAGCAGCTTAAGGGGGGGGACAGGGTCCCTGAACACTGAAGCTTTCTTT.

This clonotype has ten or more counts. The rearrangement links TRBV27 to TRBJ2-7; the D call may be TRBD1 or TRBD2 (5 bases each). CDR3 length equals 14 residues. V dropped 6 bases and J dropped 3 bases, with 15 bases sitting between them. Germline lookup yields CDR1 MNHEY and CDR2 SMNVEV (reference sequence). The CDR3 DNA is TGTGCCAGCAGGAAATGGGACCCAGACTACGAGCAGTACTTC. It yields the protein CASRKWDPDYEQYF.

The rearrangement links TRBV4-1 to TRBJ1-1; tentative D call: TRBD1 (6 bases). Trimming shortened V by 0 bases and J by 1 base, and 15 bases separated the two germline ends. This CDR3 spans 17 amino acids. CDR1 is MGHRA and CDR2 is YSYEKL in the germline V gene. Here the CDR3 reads CASSQEGVGAWNTEAFF. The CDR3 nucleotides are TGCGCCAGCAGCCAAGAGGGGGTGGGGGCGTGGAACACTGAAGCTTTCTTT.

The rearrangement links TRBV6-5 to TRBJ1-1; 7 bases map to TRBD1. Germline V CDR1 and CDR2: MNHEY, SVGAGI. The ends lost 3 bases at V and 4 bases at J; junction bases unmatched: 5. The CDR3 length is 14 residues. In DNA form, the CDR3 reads TGTGCCAGCAGTTATGACAGGGCGGCCACTGAAGCTTTCTTT. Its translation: CASSYDRAATEAFF.

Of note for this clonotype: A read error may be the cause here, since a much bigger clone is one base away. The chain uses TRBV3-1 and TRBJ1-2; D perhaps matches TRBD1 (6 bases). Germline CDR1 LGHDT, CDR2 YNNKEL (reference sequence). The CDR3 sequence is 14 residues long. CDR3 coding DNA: TGTGCCAGCAGCCAAGAAAGGGGGGACTATGGCCACACCTTC. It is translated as CASSQERGDYGHTF.

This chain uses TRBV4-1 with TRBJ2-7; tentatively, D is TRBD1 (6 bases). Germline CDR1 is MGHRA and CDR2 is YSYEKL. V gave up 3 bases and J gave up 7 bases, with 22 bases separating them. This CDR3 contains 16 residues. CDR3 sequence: CASSQAGTWVGNEQYF. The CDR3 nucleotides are TGCGCCAGCAGCCAGGCCGGGACATGGGTCGGCAATGAGCAGTACTTC.

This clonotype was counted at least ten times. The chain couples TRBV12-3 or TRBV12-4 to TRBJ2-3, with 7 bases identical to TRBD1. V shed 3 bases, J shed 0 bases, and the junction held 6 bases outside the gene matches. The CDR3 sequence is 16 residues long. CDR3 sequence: CASSFRTGTSTDTQYF. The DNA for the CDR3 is TGTGCCAGCAGTTTCCGGACAGGCACTAGCACAGATACGCAGTATTTT.

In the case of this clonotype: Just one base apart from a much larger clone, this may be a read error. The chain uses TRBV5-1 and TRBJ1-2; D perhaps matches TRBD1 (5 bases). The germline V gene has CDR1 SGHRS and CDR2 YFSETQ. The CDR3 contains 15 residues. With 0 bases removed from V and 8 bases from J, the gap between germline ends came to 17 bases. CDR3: CASSLGRQLCYGYTF. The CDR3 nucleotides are TGCGCCAGCAGCTTGGGACGACAGCTCTGCTACGGCTACACCTTC.

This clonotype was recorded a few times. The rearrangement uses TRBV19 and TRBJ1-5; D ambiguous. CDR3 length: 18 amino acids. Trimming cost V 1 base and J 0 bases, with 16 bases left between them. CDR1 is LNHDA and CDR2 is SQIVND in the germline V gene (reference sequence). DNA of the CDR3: TGTGCCAGTAGTATAGGGGCGGGCCGGGGAAATAGCAATCAGCCCCAGCATTTT. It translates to CASSIGAGRGNSNQPQHF.

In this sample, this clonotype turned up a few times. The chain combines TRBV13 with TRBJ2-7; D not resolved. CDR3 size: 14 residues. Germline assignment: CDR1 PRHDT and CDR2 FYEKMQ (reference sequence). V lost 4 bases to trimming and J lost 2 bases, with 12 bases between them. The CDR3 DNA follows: TGTGCCAGCAGCTCACGGAACCCTCCCTACGAGCAGTACTTC. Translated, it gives CASSSRNPPYEQYF.